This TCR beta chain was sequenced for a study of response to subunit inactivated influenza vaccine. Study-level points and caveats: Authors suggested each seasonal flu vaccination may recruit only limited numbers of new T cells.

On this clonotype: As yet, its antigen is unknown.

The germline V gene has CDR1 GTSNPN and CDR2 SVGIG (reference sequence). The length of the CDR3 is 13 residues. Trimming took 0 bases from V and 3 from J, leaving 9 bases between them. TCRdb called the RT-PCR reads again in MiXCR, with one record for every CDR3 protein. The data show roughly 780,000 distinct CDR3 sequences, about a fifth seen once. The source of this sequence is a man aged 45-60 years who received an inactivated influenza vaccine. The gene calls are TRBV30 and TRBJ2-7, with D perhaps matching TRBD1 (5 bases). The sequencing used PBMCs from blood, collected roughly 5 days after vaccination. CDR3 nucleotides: TGTGCCTGGAGTGTCGACAGTCGCTACGAGCAGTACTTC. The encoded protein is CAWSVDSRYEQYF.